This TCR beta chain emerged from a study of blood T cell repertoires in COVID-19. In the study overall: Acute and convalescent COVID-19 specimens originated in the United States, Italy and Spain. The analysed material was cDNA or gDNA that came from T cells, B-cell-depleted T cells, or PBMCs.

Seattle participants joined during active infection and were tracked over time. Per the authors' pipeline: Nucleated cell counts were estimated from reference gene primer amplification. Profiled with immunoSEQ multiplex PCR; TCRdb holds only in-frame clones, not every one. V and J calls and clone size are as listed in that table; D and trimming were resolved from the DNA. The sample has roughly 62,000 clones; roughly four fifths are singletons. Trimming took 8 bases from V and 5 from J; bases not matched to a gene: 4. The CDR3 covers 12 residues. Per the germline V gene, CDR1 is SGHTA and CDR2 is FQGNSA. This clone is a singleton in its sample.

The sequence came from a man of 80 years or more with COVID-19, enrolled during active disease. The sequenced sample consisted of peripheral blood. The chain has TRBV7-2 and TRBJ1-1; 8 positions match TRBD1. CDR3: CASEQGETEAFF. DNA of the CDR3: TGTGCCAGCGAACAGGGGGAGACTGAAGCTTTCTTT.